Below are 14 T cell receptor beta chains sequenced from a single sample in a study of T-cell reconstitution after alpha-beta-depleted transplantation in children. Construction of the TCRbeta library involved unique molecular identifiers. TCRdb itself ran the PCR reads through MiXCR, one entry per CDR3 protein. The sample carries about 610,000 distinct CDR3 sequences, 10% to 13% recorded once. Sequenced here: PBMCs from the stem cell graft donor, sampled from the stem cell graft. Every receptor here comes from a human donor who donated a stem cell graft to a child with acute myeloid leukemia.

The chain combines TRBV12-3 or TRBV12-4 with TRBJ2-7, with a possible D match to TRBD1 (5 bases). The CDR3 runs 13 residues. Trimming cost V 5 bases and J 6 bases, with 14 bases left between them. The CDR3 DNA sequence: TGTGCCAGCAGTCCCCAGGGCCGAGGCGAGCAGTACTTC. It encodes CASSPQGRGEQYF.

This clonotype was detected ten times or more. The chain carries TRBV7-9 and TRBJ2-4; no definite D call. V lost 0 bases, J lost 4 bases, and 1 base lay in between. Looked up from germline, CDR1 is SEHNR and CDR2 is FQNEAQ (reference sequence). The CDR3 has 12 amino acids. CDR3 bases: TGTGCCAGCAGCTTAGCAAAAAACATTCAGTACTTC. It is translated as CASSLAKNIQYF.

This chain links TRBV20-1 with TRBJ2-1; D is ambiguous. V lost 3 bases to trimming and J lost 0 bases, with 6 bases between them. CDR3 length equals 13 residues. The germline gives CDR1 DFQATT, CDR2 SNEGSKA (reference sequence). The DNA for the CDR3 is TGCAGTGCTAGGCCGGGCTCCTACAATGAGCAGTTCTTC. Amino acid sequence: CSARPGSYNEQFF.

This clonotype was observed at least ten times. The rearrangement joins TRBV28 to TRBJ1-5, with 8 bases that match TRBD1. Losses at the gene ends were 10 bases for V and 5 bases for J; bases not matched to a gene: 4. Germline CDR1 reads MDHEN; CDR2 reads SYDVKM. The length of the CDR3 is 12 residues. Here the CDR3 reads CATKQGDQPQHF. CDR3 DNA sequence: TGTGCCACCAAACAGGGGGATCAGCCCCAGCATTTT.

This clonotype was counted only a few times. The CDR3 sequence is CASSQVAANSPLHF. The CDR3 DNA follows: TGCGCCAGCAGCCAAGTTGCGGCAAATTCACCCCTCCACTTT. This rearrangement joins TRBV4-3 to TRBJ1-6; D call uncertain. This CDR3 has 14 residues. Germline V lookup: CDR1 LGHNA, CDR2 YSLEER. V lost 1 base and J 7 bases, leaving 8 bases between the germline ends.

V gene TRBV29-1 combines with J gene TRBJ2-3, with unresolved D. CDR1 and CDR2 (germline): SQVTM, ANQGSEA. The CDR3 covers 12 residues. V was cut by 4 bases and J by 4 bases, with 9 bases left in between. The CDR3 DNA sequence: TGCAGCGTTGGGAGCTCCGCAGATACGCAGTATTTT. Protein: CSVGSSADTQYF.

This clonotype has more than one count but fewer than ten. The chain combines TRBV20-1 with TRBJ1-2; weak D call: TRBD1 (6 bases). Trimming pared 6 bases from V and 4 bases from J, leaving 18 bases between. Germline CDR1 DFQATT, CDR2 SNEGSKA (reference sequence). CDR3 length: 14 amino acids. CDR3 DNA: TGCAGTGCGCGGGGGGACACCAAGATCTATGGCTACACCTTC. Its protein product is CSARGDTKIYGYTF.

This clonotype was detected ten times or more. The chain joins TRBV20-1 to TRBJ2-1, with TRBD2 matching over 13 bases. Germline V gene lookup returns CDR1 DFQATT and CDR2 SNEGSKA (reference sequence). The CDR3 runs 15 residues. Trimming at V came to 6 bases and at J to 7 bases, leaving 9 bases not matched to a gene. The CDR3 loop reads CSAATGTSGKNEQFF. CDR3 DNA sequence: TGCAGTGCGGCAACCGGGACTAGCGGGAAAAATGAGCAGTTCTTC.

The gene calls are TRBV7-2 and TRBJ2-5, with 13 nucleotides matching TRBD2. Germline lookup yields CDR1 SGHTA and CDR2 FQGNSA. With 4 bases clipped from V and 4 bases from J, the junction kept 6 bases outside the gene matches. The CDR3 is 16 amino acids. The CDR3 sequence: CASSSGLAGFIETQYF. Here the CDR3 DNA reads TGTGCCAGCAGCTCGGGACTAGCGGGATTTATAGAGACCCAGTACTTC.

This clonotype occurred many times. The chain has TRBV12-3 or TRBV12-4 and TRBJ1-1, with D tentatively TRBD1 (6 bases). The CDR3 runs 13 residues. V was shortened by 5 bases and J by 7 bases, with 14 bases between the two germline ends. Here the CDR3 DNA reads TGTGCCAGCAGTCTAACAGGGCTCCGTGAAGCTTTCTTT. It specifies CASSLTGLREAFF.

J is TRBJ2-1 and V is TRBV7-8, with 9 positions matching TRBD1. The ends lost 7 bases at V and 8 bases at J; junction bases unmatched: 9. The CDR3 sequence is 14 residues long. Germline CDR1 SGHVS, CDR2 FQNEAQ. In DNA form, the CDR3 reads TGTGCCAGCATCCGGACAGGGGTGGGCGATGAGCAGTTCTTC. Residues: CASIRTGVGDEQFF.

V gene TRBV5-1 combines with J gene TRBJ1-2; the D gene is possibly TRBD1 (5 bases). Per the germline V gene, CDR1 is SGHRS and CDR2 is YFSETQ. This CDR3 comprises 14 residues. The ends were cut back, 4 bases at V and 4 bases at J, with 14 bases in the middle. The CDR3 sequence is CASSGQGASYGYTF. The CDR3 DNA reads as TGCGCCAGCAGCGGGCAGGGAGCTAGCTATGGCTACACCTTC.

This clonotype was picked up many times. V is TRBV6-2 or TRBV6-3 and J is TRBJ2-7; a possible D gene is TRBD2 (5 bases). CDR3 length: 14 residues. Germline V gene data show CDR1 as MNHEY and CDR2 as SVGEGT. With 2 bases removed from V and 3 bases from J, the gap between germline ends came to 11 bases. The DNA of the CDR3 is TGTGCCAGCAGTTACGATGAGGGAGTCTACGAGCAGTACTTC. Residues: CASSYDEGVYEQYF.

The table lists this clonotype with many counts. V is TRBV7-9 and J is TRBJ2-5, with a possible D match to TRBD2 (6 bases). The length of the CDR3 is 14 residues. Deletions cut 3 bases from V and 5 bases from J, with 13 bases between. CDR1 SEHNR and CDR2 FQNEAQ come from the germline V gene (reference sequence). CDR3 residues: CASSFYGGRETQYF. CDR3 sequence (DNA): TGTGCCAGCAGCTTTTACGGGGGTCGGGAGACCCAGTACTTC.